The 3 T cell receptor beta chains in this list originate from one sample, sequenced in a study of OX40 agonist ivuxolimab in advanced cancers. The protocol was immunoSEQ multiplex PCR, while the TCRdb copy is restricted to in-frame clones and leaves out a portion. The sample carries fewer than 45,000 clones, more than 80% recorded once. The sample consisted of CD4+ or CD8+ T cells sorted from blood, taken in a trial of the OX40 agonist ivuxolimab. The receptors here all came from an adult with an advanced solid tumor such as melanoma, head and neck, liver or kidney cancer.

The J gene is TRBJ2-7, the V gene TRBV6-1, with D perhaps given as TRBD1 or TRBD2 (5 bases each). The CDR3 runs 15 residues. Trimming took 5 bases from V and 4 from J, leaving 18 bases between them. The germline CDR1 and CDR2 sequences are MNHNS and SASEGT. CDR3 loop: CASSLGVNSPYEQYF. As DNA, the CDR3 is TGTGCCAGCAGTTTGGGGGTGAACTCACCTTACGAGCAGTACTTC.

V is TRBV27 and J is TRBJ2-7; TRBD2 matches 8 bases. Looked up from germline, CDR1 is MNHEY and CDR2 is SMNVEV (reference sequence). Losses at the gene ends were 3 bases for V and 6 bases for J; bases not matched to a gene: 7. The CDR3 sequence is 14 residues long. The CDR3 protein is CASSLGSGESEQYF. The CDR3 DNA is TGTGCCAGCAGTTTGGGTAGCGGGGAGTCCGAGCAGTACTTC.

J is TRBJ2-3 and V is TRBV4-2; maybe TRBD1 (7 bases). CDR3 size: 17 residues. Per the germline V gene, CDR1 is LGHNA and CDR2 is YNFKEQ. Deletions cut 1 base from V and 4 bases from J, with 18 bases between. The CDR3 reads CASSQGRQGGLADTQYF. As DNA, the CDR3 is TGTGCCAGCAGCCAAGGACGCCAGGGGGGTTTGGCAGATACGCAGTATTTT.